This T cell receptor beta chain derives from a study of OX40 agonist ivuxolimab in advanced cancers. Repertoires were generated with immunoSEQ multiplex PCR, while TCRdb's copy carries only in-frame clones and drops some. The data hold about 41,000 clones, with approximately 80% observed a single time. The germline V gene has CDR1 SGHAT and CDR2 FQNNGV. There are 13 residues in the CDR3. The V and J ends lost 5 bases and 5 bases, in that order; junction bases with no gene match: 2. Sample: CD4+ or CD8+ T cells sorted from blood, taken in a trial of the OX40 agonist ivuxolimab. The clonotype comes from an adult with an advanced solid tumor such as melanoma, head and neck, liver or kidney cancer. This chain connects TRBV11-2 to TRBJ1-4; TRBD1 matches at 7 bases. CDR3 nucleotide sequence: TGTGCCAGCAGCAAGGGACAGAATGAAAAACTGTTTTTT. Translated, it gives CASSKGQNEKLFF.